The 17 T cell receptor beta chains listed next were all sequenced from one sample in a study of blood T cell repertoires in COVID-19. The repertoire was sequenced with immunoSEQ multiplex PCR; TCRdb's copy has only in-frame clones and lacks some. Seen here are some 20,000 clones, around 90% observed once, and the top ten hold 2.7%. Material: peripheral blood. These receptors all stem from a man aged 65 to 79 with acute or convalescent COVID-19.

This chain uses TRBV4-3 with TRBJ2-1, with D unresolved. CDR3 size: 15 residues. CDR1 and CDR2 from the germline V gene are LGHNA and YSLEER. V lost 2 bases and J 3 bases, leaving 11 bases between the germline ends. CDR3 sequence (DNA): TGCGCCAGCAGCCAATCCGGTTCCTTCTACAATGAGCAGTTCTTC. This codes for CASSQSGSFYNEQFF.

This chain uses TRBV19 with TRBJ1-2; the match to TRBD1 covers 7 bases. The CDR3 consists of 14 residues. Germline values: CDR1 LNHDA, CDR2 SQIVND (reference sequence). Trimming removed 3 bases from V and 4 bases from J; junction bases left unmatched: 5. The CDR3 sequence is CASSIPGTAYGYTF. CDR3 coding DNA: TGTGCCAGTAGTATTCCCGGGACAGCCTATGGCTACACCTTC.

The chain combines TRBV11-2 with TRBJ2-5; 8 nucleotides align to TRBD1. This CDR3 is 16 amino acids long. V trimming: 3 bases; J trimming: 0 bases; junction bases outside the gene matches: 6. Germline V lookup: CDR1 SGHAT, CDR2 FQNNGV. This chain's CDR3 is CASSFRTGWNQETQYF. For the CDR3, the DNA is TGTGCCAGCAGCTTCAGGACAGGGTGGAACCAAGAGACCCAGTACTTC.

The CDR3 bases are TGTGCCAGCAGCTTACAGGTAGGGGCTCAGCCCCAGCATTTT. Encoded protein: CASSLQVGAQPQHF. The genes are TRBV7-2 and TRBJ1-5; D possibly corresponds to TRBD1 (5 bases). CDR3 size: 14 residues. With 2 bases removed from V and 6 bases from J, the gap between germline ends came to 11 bases. Per the germline V gene, CDR1 is SGHTA and CDR2 is FQGNSA.

This chain connects TRBV27 to TRBJ2-1; D is possibly TRBD2 (7 bases). The CDR3 length is 12 residues. The V end was cut by 3 bases, the J end by 14 bases, with 14 bases between. The germline gives CDR1 MNHEY, CDR2 SMNVEV (reference sequence). The CDR3 DNA follows: TGTGCCAGCAGTTTGGTAGGGGGGGCTGAGTTCTTC. This codes for CASSLVGGAEFF.

CDR3 sequence: CASSPGTGTGNTIYF. The CDR3 coding sequence is TGTGCCAGCAGTCCCGGGACAGGGACTGGAAACACCATATATTTT. The rearrangement links TRBV2 to TRBJ1-3; TRBD1 matches 9 bases. The CDR3 is made up of 15 amino acids. Germline CDR1 reads SNHLY; CDR2 reads FYNNEI. J lost 2 bases, V lost 5 bases, and 4 bases had no gene match.

DNA of the CDR3: TGTGCCAGCAGCCACCTGGGCCCTCATGGGGCACATGAGCAGTTCTTC. This encodes CASSHLGPHGAHEQFF. The V and J genes are TRBV14 and TRBJ2-1; perhaps TRBD1 as D (5 bases). CDR1 and CDR2 (germline): SGHDN, FVKESK. V was clipped by 3 bases and J by 8 bases, with 20 bases between them. CDR3 size: 16 residues.

V gene TRBV18 combines with J gene TRBJ1-1, with D hard to call. The CDR3 sequence is 11 residues long. Trimming removed 8 bases from V and 5 bases from J, with 9 bases in between. The germline CDR1 and CDR2 sequences are KGHSH and LQKENI. CDR3 protein: CASGPGTEAFF. DNA for the CDR3: TGTGCCAGCGGCCCCGGGACTGAAGCTTTCTTT.

The chain uses TRBV19 and TRBJ2-4; the D gene is possibly TRBD1 (6 bases). The CDR3 covers 13 residues. Germline V gene lookup returns CDR1 LNHDA and CDR2 SQIVND (reference sequence). V was clipped by 7 bases and J by 6 bases, with 13 bases between them. CDR3 bases: TGTGCCAGTAAGGACAGCCCTCTAAACATTCAGTACTTC. It encodes CASKDSPLNIQYF.

This rearrangement joins TRBV7-2 to TRBJ2-1; possibly TRBD2 for D (6 bases). Looked up from germline, CDR1 is SGHTA and CDR2 is FQGNSA. This CDR3 comprises 15 residues. The V end was cut by 6 bases, the J end by 3 bases, with 15 bases between. The CDR3 DNA sequence: TGTGCCAGCAGTGGCCCACCGGGGGTCTACAATGAGCAGTTCTTC. It is translated as CASSGPPGVYNEQFF.

The chain carries TRBV2 and TRBJ2-7; tentative D call: TRBD1 (6 bases). Per the germline V gene, CDR1 is SNHLY and CDR2 is FYNNEI. The CDR3 is 13 amino acids. Trimming took 7 bases from V and 0 from J, leaving 10 bases between them. The CDR3 DNA sequence: TGTGCCAGCAATCGAGGGGGCTCCTACGAGCAGTACTTC. It specifies CASNRGGSYEQYF. Drawing the rest from reference TRBV2 and TRBJ2-7, the complete variable domain is EPEVTQTPSHQVTQMGQEVILRCVPISNHLYFYWYRQILGQKVEFLVSFYNNEISEKSEIFDDQFSVERPDGSNFTLKIRSTKLEDSAMYFCASNRGGSYEQYFGPGTRLTVT.

This rearrangement joins TRBV5-1 to TRBJ1-4; 10 positions agree with TRBD1. The CDR3 sequence is 16 residues long. Germline trimming cut 2 bases from V and 7 bases from J; bases unmatched to any gene: 8. From germline, CDR1 is SGHRS and CDR2 YFSETQ. In DNA form, the CDR3 reads TGCGCCAGCAGCTTTGTGACAGGGGGCCTGGTTGAAAAACTGTTTTTT. Amino acids: CASSFVTGGLVEKLFF. Supplemented by reference TRBV5-1 and TRBJ1-4, the full variable domain reads KAGVTQTPRYLIKTRGQQVTLSCSPISGHRSVSWYQQTPGQGLQFLFEYFSETQRNKGNFPGRFSGRQFSNSRSEMNVSTLELGDSALYLCASSFVTGGLVEKLFFGSGTQLSVL.

V usage is TRBV9 and J usage is TRBJ2-7, with 11 nucleotides matching TRBD1. In germline, CDR1 is SGDLS, CDR2 YYNGEE. Trimming at V came to 3 bases and at J to 2 bases, leaving 4 bases not matched to a gene. The CDR3 has 15 residues. Written as DNA, the CDR3 is TGTGCCAGCAGCGAGGGACAGGGGGTCACCTACGAGCAGTACTTC. This translates into CASSEGQGVTYEQYF.

V is TRBV5-1 and J is TRBJ2-1; D gene unclear. The germline gives CDR1 SGHRS, CDR2 YFSETQ. The CDR3 runs to 13 residues. V lost 0 bases and J lost 6, with 7 bases in between. CDR3 sequence (DNA): TGCGCCAGCAGCTTGGGAGTTTCCAATGAGCAGTTCTTC. It is translated as CASSLGVSNEQFF.

The chain has TRBV2 and TRBJ1-6; D perhaps matches TRBD1 (5 bases). The CDR3 runs to 15 residues. V gave up 2 bases and J gave up 8 bases, with 13 bases separating them. Germline V gives CDR1 SNHLY, CDR2 FYNNEI. The CDR3 DNA sequence: TGTGCCAGCAGTGAATCAGGCCAGGGCCATTCACCCCTCCACTTT. Its protein is CASSESGQGHSPLHF. Complete variable domain (other parts from reference TRBV2 and TRBJ1-6): EPEVTQTPSHQVTQMGQEVILRCVPISNHLYFYWYRQILGQKVEFLVSFYNNEISEKSEIFDDQFSVERPDGSNFTLKIRSTKLEDSAMYFCASSESGQGHSPLHFGNGTRLTVT.

V and J are TRBV6-2 or TRBV6-3 and TRBJ2-2; D unresolved. Germline CDR1 reads MNHEY; CDR2 reads SVGEGT. CDR3 size: 20 residues. V was clipped by 0 bases and J by 5 bases, with 25 bases between them. The CDR3 loop reads CASSYSVGLRTISRTGELFF. Here the CDR3 DNA reads TGTGCCAGCAGTTACTCTGTCGGTCTAAGAACCATCTCGCGTACCGGGGAGCTGTTTTTT.

The rearrangement links TRBV4-1 to TRBJ2-7; 7 nucleotides align to TRBD2. CDR3 length equals 16 residues. Germline CDR1 is MGHRA and CDR2 is YSYEKL. V lost 4 bases to trimming and J lost 7 bases; unmatched junction nucleotides: 16. The CDR3 nucleotides are TGCGCCAGCAGCCGATCCCCGGGGGGAATTAAACAGGAGCAGTACTTC. Protein: CASSRSPGGIKQEQYF.